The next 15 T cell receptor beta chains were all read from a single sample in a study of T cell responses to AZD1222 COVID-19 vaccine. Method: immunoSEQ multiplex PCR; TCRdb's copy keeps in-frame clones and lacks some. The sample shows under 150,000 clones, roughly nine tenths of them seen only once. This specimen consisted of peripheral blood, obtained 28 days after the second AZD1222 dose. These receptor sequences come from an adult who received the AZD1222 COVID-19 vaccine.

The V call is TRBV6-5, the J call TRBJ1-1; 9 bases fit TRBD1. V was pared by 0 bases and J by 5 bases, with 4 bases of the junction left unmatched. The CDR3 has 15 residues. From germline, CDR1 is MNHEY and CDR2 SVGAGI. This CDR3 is CASSYSGTGSTEAFF. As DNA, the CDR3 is TGTGCCAGCAGTTACTCTGGGACAGGGAGTACTGAAGCTTTCTTT.

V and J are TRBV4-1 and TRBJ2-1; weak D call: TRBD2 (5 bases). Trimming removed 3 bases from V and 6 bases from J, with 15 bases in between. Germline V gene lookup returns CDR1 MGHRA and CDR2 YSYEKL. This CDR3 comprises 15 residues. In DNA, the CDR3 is TGCGCCAGCAGCCACCCACGGGCTGCGGGCAATGAGCAGTTCTTC. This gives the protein CASSHPRAAGNEQFF.

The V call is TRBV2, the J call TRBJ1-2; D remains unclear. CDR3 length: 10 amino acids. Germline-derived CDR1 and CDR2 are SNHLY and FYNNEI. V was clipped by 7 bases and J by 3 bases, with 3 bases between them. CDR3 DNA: TGTGCCAGCAAGGACTATGGCTACACCTTC. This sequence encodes CASKDYGYTF.

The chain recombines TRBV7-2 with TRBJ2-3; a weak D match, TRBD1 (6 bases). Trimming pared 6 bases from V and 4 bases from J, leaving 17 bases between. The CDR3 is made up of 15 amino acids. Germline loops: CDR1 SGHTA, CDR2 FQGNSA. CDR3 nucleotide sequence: TGTGCCAGCAGAATTAGGGGGTTGGCGGCAGATACGCAGTATTTT. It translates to CASRIRGLAADTQYF.

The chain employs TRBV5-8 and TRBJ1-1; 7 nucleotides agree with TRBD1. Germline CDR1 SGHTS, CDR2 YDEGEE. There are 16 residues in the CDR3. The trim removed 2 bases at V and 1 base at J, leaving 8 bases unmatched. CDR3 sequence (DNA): TGTGCCAGCAGCTTTGCGACAGGGCTCCGGAACACTGAAGCTTTCTTT. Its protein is CASSFATGLRNTEAFF.

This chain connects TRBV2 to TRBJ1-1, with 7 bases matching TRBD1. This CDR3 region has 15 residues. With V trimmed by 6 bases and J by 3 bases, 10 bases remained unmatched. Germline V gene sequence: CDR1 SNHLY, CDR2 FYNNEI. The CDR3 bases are TGTGCCAGCAGCGAACTGGACAGGCGATACACTGAAGCTTTCTTT. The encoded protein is CASSELDRRYTEAFF.

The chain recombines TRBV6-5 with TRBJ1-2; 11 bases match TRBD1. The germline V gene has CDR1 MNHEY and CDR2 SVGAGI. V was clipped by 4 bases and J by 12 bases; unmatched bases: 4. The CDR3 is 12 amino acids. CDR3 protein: CASSWDRGAHTF. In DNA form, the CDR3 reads TGTGCCAGCAGTTGGGACAGGGGGGCACACACCTTC.

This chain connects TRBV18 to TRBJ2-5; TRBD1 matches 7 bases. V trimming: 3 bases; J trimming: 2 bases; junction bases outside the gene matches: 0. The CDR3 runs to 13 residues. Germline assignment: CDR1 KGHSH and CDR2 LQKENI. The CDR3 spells CASSPDRQETQYF. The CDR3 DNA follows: TGTGCCAGCTCACCGGACAGGCAAGAGACCCAGTACTTC.

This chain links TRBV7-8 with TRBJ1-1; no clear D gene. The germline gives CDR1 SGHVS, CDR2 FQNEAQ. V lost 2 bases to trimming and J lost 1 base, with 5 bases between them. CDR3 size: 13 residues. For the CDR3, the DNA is TGTGCCAGCAGCTTAAGCTGGAACACTGAAGCTTTCTTT. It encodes CASSLSWNTEAFF.

CDR3 amino acids: CASSYGVGQPQHF. CDR3 nucleotide sequence: TGTGCCAGCAGTTATGGAGTGGGACAGCCCCAGCATTTT. The chain uses TRBV28 and TRBJ1-5; D not resolved. The germline gives CDR1 MDHEN, CDR2 SYDVKM. This CDR3 contains 13 residues. The V and J ends lost 4 bases and 7 bases respectively, with 11 bases between them.

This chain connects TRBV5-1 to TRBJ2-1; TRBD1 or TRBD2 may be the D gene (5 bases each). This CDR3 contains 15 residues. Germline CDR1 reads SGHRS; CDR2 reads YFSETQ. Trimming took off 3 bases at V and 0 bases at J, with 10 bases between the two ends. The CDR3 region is CASSSGTSSYNEQFF. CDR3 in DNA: TGCGCCAGCAGCTCAGGGACCAGCTCCTACAATGAGCAGTTCTTC. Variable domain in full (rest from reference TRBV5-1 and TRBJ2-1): KAGVTQTPRYLIKTRGQQVTLSCSPISGHRSVSWYQQTPGQGLQFLFEYFSETQRNKGNFPGRFSGRQFSNSRSEMNVSTLELGDSALYLCASSSGTSSYNEQFFGPGTRLTVL.

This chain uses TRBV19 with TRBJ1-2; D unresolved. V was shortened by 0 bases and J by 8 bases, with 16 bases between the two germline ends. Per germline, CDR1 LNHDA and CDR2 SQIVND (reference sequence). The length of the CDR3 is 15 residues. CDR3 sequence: CASSIEPGVRRGYTF. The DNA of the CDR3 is TGTGCCAGTAGTATAGAGCCCGGGGTGAGACGGGGCTACACCTTC.

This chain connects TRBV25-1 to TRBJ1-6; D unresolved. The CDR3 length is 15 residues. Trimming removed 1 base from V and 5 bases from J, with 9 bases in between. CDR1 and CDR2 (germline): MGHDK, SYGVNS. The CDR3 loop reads CASSEWAGNNSPLHF. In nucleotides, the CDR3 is TGTGCCAGCAGTGAATGGGCGGGAAATAATTCACCCCTCCACTTT.

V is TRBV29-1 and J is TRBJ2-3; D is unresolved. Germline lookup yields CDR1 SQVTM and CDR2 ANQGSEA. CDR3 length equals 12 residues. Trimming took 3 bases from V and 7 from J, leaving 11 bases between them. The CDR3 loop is CSVEGEVNTQYF. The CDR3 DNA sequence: TGCAGCGTTGAGGGTGAAGTAAATACGCAGTATTTT.

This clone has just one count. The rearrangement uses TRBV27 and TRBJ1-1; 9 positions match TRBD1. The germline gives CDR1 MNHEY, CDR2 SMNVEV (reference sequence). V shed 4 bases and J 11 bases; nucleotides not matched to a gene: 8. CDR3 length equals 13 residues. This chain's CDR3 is CASSSRDRAGAFF. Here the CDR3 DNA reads TGTGCCAGCAGTTCCCGGGACAGGGCCGGCGCTTTCTTT.